This entry lists 2 T cell receptor beta chains sequenced from one sample in a study of shared clonotypes between healthy human individuals (dated by TCRdb to 2020 to 2021). CD8 naive samples were obtained by positive selection for CCR7 among CD45RO-negative cells, yielding a CD45RA+CCR7+ population from which TemRA cells were excluded. The method behind the library was the immunoSEQ multiplex PCR assay. Drawn from immuneACCESS, this table holds only the in-frame rearrangements with V and J called that TCRdb kept. Clones are partly lost; checked studies trace under half to an unresolved V gene and leave the rest unexplained. The sample profile shows hundreds of thousands of clones; roughly 95% of them were found once. Clones ranked in the top ten supply approximately 0.11% of the sample. Source material: naive CD8+ T cells sorted from blood. The cell subset or site label on this specimen signifies: CD45RA+CCR7+. These receptors were taken from a woman in her 30s in good health.

The V gene is TRBV27, the J gene TRBJ2-1; maybe TRBD2 (6 bases). V shed 1 base and J shed 8 bases, with 15 bases lying between them. Per the germline V gene, CDR1 is MNHEY and CDR2 is SMNVEV (reference sequence). The CDR3 length is 15 residues. DNA for the CDR3: TGTGCCAGCAGTTTATATTTCGGGACTCGGGATGAGCAGTTCTTC. Protein sequence: CASSLYFGTRDEQFF.

V is TRBV2 and J is TRBJ2-7, with a possible D match to TRBD2 (6 bases). CDR1 is SNHLY and CDR2 is FYNNEI in the germline V gene. CDR3 length: 15 amino acids. V lost 0 bases, J lost 3 bases, and 12 bases lay in between. DNA for the CDR3: TGTGCCAGCAGTGAAGCGCAAGGACTAAGCTACGAGCAGTACTTC. Its protein product is CASSEAQGLSYEQYF. Filled out from reference TRBV2 and TRBJ2-7, the complete variable domain reads EPEVTQTPSHQVTQMGQEVILRCVPISNHLYFYWYRQILGQKVEFLVSFYNNEISEKSEIFDDQFSVERPDGSNFTLKIRSTKLEDSAMYFCASSEAQGLSYEQYFGPGTRLTVT.